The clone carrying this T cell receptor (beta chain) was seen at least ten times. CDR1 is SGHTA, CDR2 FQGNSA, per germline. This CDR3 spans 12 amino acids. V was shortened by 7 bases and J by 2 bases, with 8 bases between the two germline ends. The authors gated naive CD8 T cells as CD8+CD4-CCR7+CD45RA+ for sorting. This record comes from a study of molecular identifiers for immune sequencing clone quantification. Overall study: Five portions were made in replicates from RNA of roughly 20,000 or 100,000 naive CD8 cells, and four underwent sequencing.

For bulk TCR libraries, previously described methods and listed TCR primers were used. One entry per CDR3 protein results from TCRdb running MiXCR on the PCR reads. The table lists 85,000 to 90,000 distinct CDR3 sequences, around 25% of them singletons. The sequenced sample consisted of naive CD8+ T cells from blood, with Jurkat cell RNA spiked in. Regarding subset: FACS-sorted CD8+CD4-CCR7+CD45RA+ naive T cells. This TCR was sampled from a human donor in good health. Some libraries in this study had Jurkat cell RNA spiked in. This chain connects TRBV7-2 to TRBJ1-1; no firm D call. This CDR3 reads CASTGGNTEAFF. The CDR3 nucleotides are TGTGCCAGCACCGGCGGTAACACTGAAGCTTTCTTT. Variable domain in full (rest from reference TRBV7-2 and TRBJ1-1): GAGVSQSPSNKVTEKGKDVELRCDPISGHTALYWYRQSLGQGLEFLIYFQGNSAPDKSGLPSDRFSAERTGGSVSTLTIQRTQQEDSAVYLCASTGGNTEAFFGQGTRLTVV.